This TCR beta chain was documented in a study of beta chain features in type 1 diabetes. Background on the study: Over all samples combined, some 110 million sorted cells were examined. Findings and limits, study-wide: There was a moderate but significant shortening of TCRB CDR3s in all four CD4+ subsets of Type 1 diabetes patients. The study found that naive, central memory and Treg TCRB repertoires appeared more similar in patients than in healthy donors.

As concerns this clone: Its antigen remains unidentified.

Reverse transcribing all isolated RNA meant expressed TCRB transcripts were sequenced. Sequenced by immunoSEQ multiplex PCR; TCRdb stores in-frame clones only, minus some. The sample yields 300,000 to 350,000 clones, about 13% seen once. The CDR3 is made up of 13 amino acids. CDR1 SEHNR and CDR2 FQNEAQ come from the germline V gene (reference sequence). Trimming took 3 bases from V and 11 from J, leaving 16 bases between them. This TCR was recovered from a woman between 18 and 29 years old with type 1 diabetes. The sample comprised naive CD4+ T cells from blood. The chain combines TRBV7-9 with TRBJ1-1; possibly TRBD1 for D (5 bases). CDR3 sequence (DNA): TGTGCCAGCAGCTTCGGACAAGGGGTCGGCGCTTTCTTT. Translation gives CASSFGQGVGAFF.